This TCR beta chain was sequenced during a study of shared clonotypes between healthy human individuals (dated by TCRdb to 2018 to 2020). A note on the overall study: The cohort included a few men and two women between 18 and 49 years of age. For each donor, CD4 naive and CD4 memory were each given three plates, CD8 naive was given two plates, and CD8 memory was given one plate. To estimate repertoire size and how much clonotype sharing occurs between individuals, the study deeply sequenced the blood TCR repertoires of 4 to 6 healthy adults. Libraries were prepared and TCR repertoires were sequenced by different laboratories using diverse techniques, in order to increase sequencing depth and limit assay-specific biases. Between about 0.85 and 9.5 billion PBMCs per donor were obtained by leukapheresis. The paper's findings and limits, for the study overall: Naive subsets generally had larger estimated clonotype richness than memory subsets. Pairwise subsampling indicated that sequencing depth was expected to affect the degree of clonotype sharing among donors. When a handful of donors were compared, the shared fraction of clonotypes was roughly 4.8% for naive CD4, around 3.5% for naive CD8, roughly 2.3% for memory CD4, and less than 0.5% for memory CD8. Even with the large sequencing depth, rarefaction of the sorted-subset datasets indicated that sequencing was incomplete. Only blood was sampled, and tissue TCR repertoires likely differ from those in blood. Because the study included only a small number of donors, the genetic and exposure-history diversity represented was limited. Higher generation probabilities were observed for clonotypes shared by all four sorted-subset donors than for non-shared clonotypes.

Comments on this clone: Its antigen remains undetermined. Base qualities were left out, and no much larger clone turns up one base away.

Healthy HIV-negative adults with no recently reported acute infections or vaccinations were included as donors. Only Caucasian adults living in Nashville, Tennessee, USA were represented among the donors. Magnetic negative selection was used to enrich CD4+ T cells, after which naive cells were positively selected on CD45RA and the negative fraction became the memory subset. After blood collection by leukapheresis, PBMCs were isolated using Ficoll-Histopaque density gradient centrifugation and then cryopreserved in the vapor phase of liquid nitrogen. Purity and quantity of every magnetically sorted T cell population were checked by analytical flow cytometry. Genomic DNA was isolated from every sorted fraction and measured by UV absorbance on a Nanodrop 2000c. Using the deep immunoSEQ assay, multiplex PCR amplified TCR CDR3 regions from genomic DNA. For each cell subset, the extracted genomic DNA was distributed evenly across all wells of several immunoSEQ 96-well plates, and each plate served as one replicate. For sorted subsets, 150 to 200 ng genomic DNA, equal to about 30,000 T cell genomes, was loaded into each replicate PCR. The purified libraries were quantified using a Qubit 3.0 fluorometer, sized with a Bioanalyzer 2100, and then quantified again using the KAPA Library Quantification kit. A separate single-read 150-cycle Illumina NextSeq 550 flow cell was used to sequence each immunoSEQ 96-well plate. As for the authors' bioinformatics: Because the immunoSEQ output held only junctional sequences and lacked quality scores, the filtering could not match the filtering applied to full-length reads. Sequences were annotated with PyIR, a Python wrapper for IgBLAST v1.9, using IMGT germline references to assign V/J genes and CDR3. Reads with weak V/J assignments (E-value above 1e-6), missing CDR3, stop codons, out-of-frame junctions, or ambiguous translated residues were removed. V3J clonotypes were defined by identical inferred V gene, J gene, and CDR3 amino acid sequence. To compute the percentage overlap between repertoires, the number of shared unique clonotypes was divided by the size of the smaller repertoire. RTK rarefaction, the Chao1 estimator, and Recon v2.1 estimates of unobserved clonotypes were used to assess repertoire richness. For all TCRbeta clonotypes obtained by the gDNA method from four donors, generation probabilities were computed with OLGA. TCRdb took this table from immuneACCESS and kept in-frame rearrangements with V and J called. Such tables lack part of the clones; where checked against another copy, unresolved V genes explain under half of the gap, and the rest is unexplained. The V and J calls and clone size are taken from that table; D and trimming were inferred from the DNA. The sample data list under 300,000 clones, and 60% to 80% of these were observed just once. The leading ten clones occupy 11% of the sample.

Specimen: memory CD4+ T cells sorted from blood. The cell subset or site label for this specimen denotes: CD45RA-negative fraction. The clonotype originates from a man aged 30 to 39 in good health.

CDR3 loop: CASRYAMYEQFF. In nucleotides, the sequence is TGTGCCAGCAGGTATGCGATGTATGAGCAGTTCTTC. The V and J genes are TRBV6-1 and TRBJ2-1, with the D gene call left open. The germline V gene sets CDR1 to MNHNS and CDR2 to SASEGT. Its CDR3 holds 12 amino acids, cysteine through phenylalanine. Only the CDR3 DNA stays, 36 bases, in frame from base 1. V sheds 6 bases and J sheds 8 bases, leaving 11 bases between their ends.